The clone carrying this TCR beta chain was counted at least ten times. Its matching antigen is unknown. The data stem from a study of human T cells and chemical hapten exposure. Whole-study results and caveats: DPC sensitization produced no change in TCRs with frequency above 1 in 1000.

Unfractionated whole blood served as the source for total RNA extraction. Original analysis: Sequenced samples showed a median of approximately 96,000 TCRs each, with counts running from roughly 23,000 to 700,000. One entry per CDR3 protein results from TCRdb running MiXCR on the 5' RACE reads. These V and J calls derive from TCRdb rather than the authors' analysis. Among approximately 150,000 distinct CDR3 sequences listed, around 4% were seen once. The V segment lost 4 bases and the J segment 6 bases; nucleotides outside the gene matches: 17. Germline V gives CDR1 LGHDT, CDR2 YNNKEL (reference sequence). The CDR3 extends over 18 amino acids.

V is TRBV3-1 and J is TRBJ1-2, with 10 bases lining up with TRBD1. This clonotype was obtained from a female donor in good health. The DNA for the CDR3 is TGTGCCAGCAGCCTAAAATGGACTCTTCCGGGACAGGGGAATGGCTACACCTTC. It is translated as CASSLKWTLPGQGNGYTF.